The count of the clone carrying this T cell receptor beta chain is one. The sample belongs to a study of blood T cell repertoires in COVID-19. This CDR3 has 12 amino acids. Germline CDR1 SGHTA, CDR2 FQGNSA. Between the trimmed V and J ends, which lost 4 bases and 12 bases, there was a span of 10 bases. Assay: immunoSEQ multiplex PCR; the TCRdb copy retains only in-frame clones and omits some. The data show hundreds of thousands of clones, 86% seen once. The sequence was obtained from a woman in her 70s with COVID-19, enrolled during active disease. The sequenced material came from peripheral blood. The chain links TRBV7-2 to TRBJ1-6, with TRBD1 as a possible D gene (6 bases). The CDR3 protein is CASSWGGLPLHF. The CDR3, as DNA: TGTGCCAGCAGCTGGGGGGGCCTACCCCTCCACTTT.